One TCR beta chain is described in this entry. No antigen is known for it. The sample has other DNA sequences that encode this CDR3 too. No patient escaped relapse after autologous stem cell transplantation, and brentuximab vedotin exposure varied. Patients' outcomes at their best amounted to complete response, partial response or progressive disease. CDR3 size: 13 residues. Germline V gene sequence: CDR1 SNHLY, CDR2 FYNNEI. The ends were cut back, 4 bases at V and 5 bases at J, with 11 bases in the middle. This record comes from a study of PD-1 blockade in classical Hodgkin lymphoma. Study-wide points: The origin of the repertoire differences remains undefined, with disease activity or prior therapy as possible causes.

Assay used: immunoSEQ multiplex PCR; TCRdb lists only in-frame clones, some missing. This sample has tens of thousands of clones, with roughly 90% found just once. Sequencing was performed on peripheral blood mononuclear cells (PBMCs), taken at baseline. V and J are TRBV2 and TRBJ2-5, with D tentatively TRBD1 or TRBD2 (5 bases each). The sequence derives from a human donor with classical Hodgkin lymphoma. CDR3 DNA: TGTGCCAGCAGTGCCGGGACGGTGGAGACCCAGTACTTC. Amino acids: CASSAGTVETQYF.